This TCR beta chain emerged from a study of CD8+ T cells in alopecia areata. The study's findings and limits: Lesional scalp, especially alopecia totalis/universalis, showed higher clonality than normal scalp. Scalp sample data also include resident alphabeta T cells from normal skin.

Isolated RNA was reverse transcribed into cDNA used as the sequencing template. The protocol was immunoSEQ multiplex PCR, while the TCRdb copy is restricted to in-frame clones and leaves out a portion. The table records about 150,000 clones, 50% to 65% of them present only once. Remarks on this clone: The antigen is unknown.

Separation by sorting yielded CD4+ and CD8+ T cells from PBMCs. Germline V gene lookup returns CDR1 SNHLY and CDR2 FYNNEI. With 6 bases clipped from V and 2 bases from J, the junction kept 5 bases outside the gene matches. CDR3 length: 15 amino acids. The sequencing sample was made of CD4+ T cells sorted from blood. This clonotype was sampled from a human donor in good health. The chain links TRBV2 to TRBJ2-2; 8 bases map to TRBD1. The CDR3 region has the DNA TGTGCCAGCAGGATGCAGGGGGCAAACACCGGGGAGCTGTTTTTT. Translating it yields CASRMQGANTGELFF.